Below are 21 T cell receptor beta chains sequenced from a single sample in a study of cytomegalovirus exposure and HLA in healthy donors. PCR used 60 Vbeta primers and 13 Jbeta primers. Sequencing used immunoSEQ multiplex PCR; TCRdb keeps in-frame clones, though not all of them. The sample has over 55,000 clones; approximately 83% are singletons. The specimen sequenced was PBMCs. The receptors derive from a man between 40 and 49 years old in good health and CMV-seronegative.

V is TRBV18 and J is TRBJ1-2; 8 nucleotides agree with TRBD1. V was clipped by 2 bases and J by 0 bases; unmatched bases: 2. There are 15 residues in the CDR3. Germline V lookup: CDR1 KGHSH, CDR2 LQKENI. CDR3 sequence reads: CASSPLQGANYGYTF. DNA for the CDR3: TGTGCCAGCTCACCATTACAGGGGGCTAACTATGGCTACACCTTC.

The gene calls are TRBV30 and TRBJ1-5; 10 bases agree with TRBD1. Germline-derived CDR1 and CDR2 are GTSNPN and SVGIG (reference sequence). The CDR3 covers 18 residues. V dropped 1 base and J dropped 3; count of bases not matched to a gene: 12. The DNA for the CDR3 is TGTGCCTGGAGTGATGCCGGGACAGGGGTATATTTCAATCAGCCCCAGCATTTT. Translating gives CAWSDAGTGVYFNQPQHF.

Written as DNA, the CDR3 is TGTGCCAGCTCGGGGGACACAACTGAAAAACTGTTTTTT. Translating it yields CASSGDTTEKLFF. This rearrangement joins TRBV18 to TRBJ1-4, with D possibly being TRBD1 (6 bases). Trimming took off 6 bases at V and 7 bases at J, with 12 bases between the two ends. Germline CDR1 reads KGHSH; CDR2 reads LQKENI. The CDR3 consists of 13 residues.

In nucleotides, the CDR3 is TGTGCCAGCAGCTCAGAAGCCTGGACTCTGAACACTGAAGCTTTCTTT. It is translated as CASSSEAWTLNTEAFF. The J gene is TRBJ1-1, the V gene TRBV7-9, with no clear D. The ends were cut back, 4 bases at V and 0 bases at J, with 15 bases in the middle. The CDR3 contains 16 residues. CDR1 SEHNR and CDR2 FQNEAQ come from the germline V gene (reference sequence).

The chain is built from TRBV10-3 and TRBJ2-7; TRBD2 aligns across 12 bases. CDR3 size: 15 residues. Trimming took 6 bases from V and 0 from J; bases not matched to a gene: 3. Germline CDR1 is ENHRY and CDR2 is SYGVKD. Here the CDR3 DNA reads TGTGCCATCAGCGGGACTAGCGGGTTCTCCTACGAGCAGTACTTC. Protein product: CAISGTSGFSYEQYF.

The CDR3 coding sequence is TGCGCCAGCAGCCAGACAGGAGGTGATCAGCCCCAGCATTTT. Translating gives CASSQTGGDQPQHF. The chain links TRBV5-1 to TRBJ1-5; D is perhaps TRBD1 (6 bases). Trimming stripped 4 bases from V and 5 bases from J, with 13 bases between. Germline CDR1 reads SGHRS; CDR2 reads YFSETQ. The CDR3 has 14 amino acids.

V usage is TRBV7-2 and J usage is TRBJ2-7; weak D call: TRBD1 (6 bases). Trimming took 8 bases from V and 5 from J, leaving 16 bases between them. The CDR3 extends over 13 amino acids. Per the germline V gene, CDR1 is SGHTA and CDR2 is FQGNSA. As DNA, the CDR3 is TGTGCCAGCGGCCCCAATGGGGGCCACGAGCAGTACTTC. Translation: CASGPNGGHEQYF.

This chain joins TRBV19 and TRBJ1-1; D unclear. V lost 7 bases and J lost 11, with 11 bases in between. Per germline, CDR1 LNHDA and CDR2 SQIVND (reference sequence). The CDR3 sequence is 10 residues long. The CDR3 is CASINQRAFF. In nucleotides, the CDR3 is TGTGCCAGTATAAACCAGCGGGCTTTCTTT.

V is TRBV30 and J is TRBJ1-2; D gene uncertain. Trimming took off 2 bases at V and 3 bases at J, with 4 bases between the two ends. The germline V gene encodes CDR1 GTSNPN and CDR2 SVGIG (reference sequence). CDR3 size: 11 residues. The CDR3 loop is CAWSRDYGYTF. DNA of the CDR3: TGTGCCTGGAGTCGGGACTATGGCTACACCTTC.

The chain couples TRBV25-1 to TRBJ2-4, with TRBD1 as a possible D gene (5 bases). CDR1 and CDR2 (germline): MGHDK, SYGVNS. The CDR3 loop spans 14 amino acids. Trimming removed 6 bases from V and 0 bases from J, with 9 bases in between. This CDR3 reads CASRRQLAKNIQYF. CDR3 sequence (DNA): TGTGCCAGCAGAAGACAGCTAGCCAAAAACATTCAGTACTTC.

This sequence joins TRBV27 and TRBJ1-5; 9 bases map to TRBD1. The CDR3 has 16 residues. V lost 2 bases to trimming and J lost 4 bases; unmatched junction nucleotides: 6. Per germline, CDR1 MNHEY and CDR2 SMNVEV (reference sequence). The CDR3 nucleotides are TGTGCCAGCAGTTTACACCGGACAGGGGTAAATCAGCCCCAGCATTTT. Translation: CASSLHRTGVNQPQHF.

The rearrangement joins TRBV11-3 to TRBJ2-5; TRBD1 is a possible D gene (5 bases). V lost 5 bases and J 2 bases, leaving 18 bases between the germline ends. Germline V gene lookup returns CDR1 SGHNT and CDR2 YENEEA. This CDR3 contains 16 residues. The chain's CDR3 is CASSLRQSRKQETQYF. The CDR3 nucleotides are TGTGCCAGCAGCCTACGACAGTCTAGAAAGCAAGAGACCCAGTACTTC.

This clone was seen a handful of times. The chain carries TRBV5-8 and TRBJ1-5; the D is unclear. The CDR3 runs to 16 residues. Germline CDR1 and CDR2: SGHTS and YDEGEE. Trimming shortened V by 3 bases and J by 6 bases, and 19 bases separated the two germline ends. In DNA, the CDR3 is TGTGCCAGCAGCTACGACATTTCTCCGTCAGGTCAGCCCCAGCATTTT. Protein product: CASSYDISPSGQPQHF.

This chain joins TRBV6-1 and TRBJ1-1; the D is unclear. Looked up from germline, CDR1 is MNHNS and CDR2 is SASEGT. The CDR3 has 15 residues. Trimming removed 2 bases from V and 3 bases from J, with 13 bases in between. The CDR3: CASSETLRQDTEAFF. The CDR3 bases are TGTGCCAGCAGTGAAACTCTTCGACAAGACACTGAAGCTTTCTTT.

The rearrangement joins TRBV5-1 to TRBJ2-3; D might be TRBD1 (5 bases). V was shortened by 3 bases and J by 5 bases, with 7 bases between the two germline ends. CDR1 and CDR2 from the germline V gene are SGHRS and YFSETQ. CDR3 length: 12 amino acids. CDR3 amino acids: CASSSTVDTQYF. CDR3 in DNA: TGCGCCAGCAGCTCGACAGTAGATACGCAGTATTTT.

The chain joins TRBV6-5 to TRBJ1-4; no clear D gene. The CDR3 is made up of 15 amino acids. CDR1 and CDR2 (germline): MNHEY, SVGAGI. Trimming pared 2 bases from V and 1 base from J, leaving 8 bases between. CDR3 in amino acids: CASSYQRETNEKLFF. CDR3 in DNA: TGTGCCAGCAGTTACCAGAGGGAAACTAATGAAAAACTGTTTTTT.

The rearrangement links TRBV7-2 to TRBJ2-3; 8 positions agree with TRBD2. This CDR3 comprises 15 residues. Germline V gene sequence: CDR1 SGHTA, CDR2 FQGNSA. With 0 bases clipped from V and 1 base from J, the junction kept 0 bases outside the gene matches. DNA of the CDR3: TGTGCCAGCAGCTTAGCTAGCGGGGGCACAGATACGCAGTATTTT. Translated: CASSLASGGTDTQYF.

The V call is TRBV2, the J call TRBJ2-6; 8 bases fit TRBD1. J was trimmed by 0 bases and V by 7 bases; bases with no gene match: 8. CDR1 is SNHLY, CDR2 FYNNEI, per germline. This CDR3 is 17 amino acids long. The CDR3 spells CASTRLTGGSGANVLTF. The CDR3 coding sequence is TGTGCCAGCACCCGACTTACAGGGGGCTCTGGGGCCAACGTCCTGACTTTC.

CDR3 residues: CASSLTRGPREQYF. Here the CDR3 DNA reads TGTGCCAGCAGTTTAACCCGTGGCCCTAGGGAGCAGTACTTC. V is TRBV27 and J is TRBJ2-7, with D unresolved. Germline V lookup: CDR1 MNHEY, CDR2 SMNVEV (reference sequence). V was shortened by 2 bases and J by 7 bases, with 15 bases between the two germline ends. The CDR3 runs to 14 residues.

V usage is TRBV9 and J usage is TRBJ2-5; 7 bases are a match to TRBD2. Germline loops: CDR1 SGDLS, CDR2 YYNGEE. The CDR3 spans 17 residues. V trimming: 0 bases; J trimming: 2 bases; junction bases outside the gene matches: 10. CDR3 in DNA: TGTGCCAGCAGCGTAGGGGGAGGGGACGGCTATCAAGAGACCCAGTACTTC. Protein sequence: CASSVGGGDGYQETQYF.

The chain couples TRBV12-5 to TRBJ1-2, with D hard to call. Germline V lookup: CDR1 LGHNT, CDR2 FRNRAP. The V gene lost 5 bases and the J gene lost 4 bases, with 11 bases spanning the gap. The CDR3 covers 13 residues. The CDR3 is CASGPGAIYGYTF. For the CDR3, the DNA is TGTGCTAGTGGTCCCGGAGCTATCTATGGCTACACCTTC.